The 7 T cell receptor beta chains in this list originate from one sample, sequenced in a study of response to subunit inactivated influenza vaccine. MiXCR was run by TCRdb on the RT-PCR reads, yielding one entry per CDR3 protein. The repertoire holds some 480,000 distinct CDR3 sequences, with approximately 11% as singletons. Sequencing used PBMCs from blood, obtained roughly 45 days after vaccination. The receptors were sampled from a man aged 45-65 years who received an inactivated influenza vaccine.

In its sample, this clonotype was seen a few times. The V call is TRBV5-1, the J call TRBJ2-1; tentative D call: TRBD2 (6 bases). The V end was cut by 4 bases, the J end by 13 bases, with 21 bases between. The CDR3 extends over 14 amino acids. Looked up from germline, CDR1 is SGHRS and CDR2 is YFSETQ. CDR3 DNA: TGCGCCAGCAGCACGGCACAGGAGGGGCAATCCCAGTTCTTC. This translates into CASSTAQEGQSQFF. Full variable domain (remainder filled in from reference TRBV5-1 and TRBJ2-1): KAGVTQTPRYLIKTRGQQVTLSCSPISGHRSVSWYQQTPGQGLQFLFEYFSETQRNKGNFPGRFSGRQFSNSRSEMNVSTLELGDSALYLCASSTAQEGQSQFFGPGTRLTVL.

This clonotype appeared a few times. The chain joins TRBV5-1 to TRBJ1-1; D not resolved. Germline V gene data show CDR1 as SGHRS and CDR2 as YFSETQ. The CDR3 is made up of 14 amino acids. V was cut by 3 bases and J by 3 bases, with 12 bases left in between. CDR3 residues: CASSYDSLDTEAFF. In DNA form, the CDR3 reads TGCGCCAGCAGCTACGACTCCCTCGACACTGAAGCTTTCTTT.

This clonotype has only a few counts. This chain uses TRBV6-2 or TRBV6-3 with TRBJ2-7; 7 bases align to TRBD2. J lost 3 bases, V lost 7 bases, and 15 bases had no gene match. The CDR3 has 16 residues. CDR1 is MNHEY and CDR2 is SVGEGT in the germline V gene. In DNA, the CDR3 is TGTGCCAGCATTCGTGGGGCTAGCGGAAAAGACTACGAGCAGTACTTC. This translates into CASIRGASGKDYEQYF.

Regarding this clonotype: A read error may produce the germline difference seen at one junction end. This chain links TRBV6-2 or TRBV6-3 with TRBJ2-5; D is ambiguous. Germline V gene data show CDR1 as MNHEY and CDR2 as SVGEGT. The CDR3 is 15 amino acids. This CDR3 is CASSYSSSDQETLYF. CDR3 in DNA: TGTGCCAGCAGTTACTCGTCCAGCGACCAAGAGACCCTGTACTTC.

In this sample, this clonotype turned up a few times. This CDR3 reads CSPTSGRLSEQFF. The CDR3 DNA sequence: TGCAGTCCAACTAGCGGGAGGCTGAGTGAGCAGTTCTTC. The rearrangement links TRBV20-1 to TRBJ2-1, with TRBD2 matching 12 bases. This CDR3 is built from 13 residues. V gave up 8 bases and J gave up 9 bases; unmatched junction bases: 8. Germline V gene sequence: CDR1 DFQATT, CDR2 SNEGSKA (reference sequence).

The genes are TRBV5-1 and TRBJ2-5; the D gene is possibly TRBD2 (5 bases). The CDR3 sequence is 14 residues long. CDR1 SGHRS and CDR2 YFSETQ come from the germline V gene. Trimming cost V 0 bases and J 4 bases, with 10 bases left between them. The CDR3 loop reads CASSLVGRAETQYF. CDR3 bases: TGCGCCAGCAGCTTGGTAGGGAGAGCAGAGACCCAGTACTTC.

The genes are TRBV20-1 and TRBJ2-3; D gene unclear. The CDR3 is 14 residues long. Trimming shortened V by 3 bases and J by 2 bases, and 12 bases separated the two germline ends. Germline V gives CDR1 DFQATT, CDR2 SNEGSKA (reference sequence). The CDR3 here is CSARGSPVTDTQYF. CDR3 sequence (DNA): TGCAGTGCTAGGGGGTCCCCCGTCACAGATACGCAGTATTTT.